The sequence of this T cell receptor (beta chain) was determined in a study of CD8+ T cells in alopecia areata. Study as a whole: For the treated group, dosing was oral tofacitinib at 5 to 10 mg twice daily. The protocol delivered tofacitinib for 6 to 18 months, then withdrew it for 6 months.

Regarding the study as a whole: Normal scalp showed lower clonality than lesional scalp, especially alopecia totalis/universalis. Scalp samples also yield sequences from resident alphabeta T cells of normal skin.

Documented treatment: oral pan-JAK inhibitor, 5-10 mg twice daily. Sequencing used cDNA as its template, made by extracting RNA and reverse transcribing it. Assay used: immunoSEQ multiplex PCR; TCRdb lists only in-frame clones, some missing. The table includes 210,000 or so clones, around 66% detected once. The CDR3 is made up of 14 amino acids. Trimming shortened V by 4 bases and J by 1 base, and 11 bases separated the two germline ends. From germline, CDR1 is SGHDT and CDR2 YYEEEE. Worth noting for this clone: Its antigen is not known.

The sample was CD4+ T cells sorted from blood, taken between weeks 43 and 45, from a patient treated with tofacitinib. The chain joins TRBV5-6 to TRBJ1-2; D not resolved. This receptor was obtained from a human donor with alopecia areata. As DNA, the CDR3 is TGTGCCAGCAGCCAAACACAGCTTAACTATGGCTACACCTTC. Translation gives CASSQTQLNYGYTF.